Presented here are 24 T cell receptor beta chains from one specimen sequenced in a study of spatial heterogeneity in lung cancer. Study conclusions and caveats: One measure, the expanded intratumoral alpha and beta TCR count, tracked tumor mutation counts.

TCRdb fed the 5' RACE reads into MiXCR, producing one record per CDR3 protein. The sample includes over 25,000 distinct CDR3 sequences, more than 5.5% of them seen just once. Their target antigens are unknown. Time point of the sample: sample taken at primary tumor resection. Material: lung tumor tissue, obtained at surgery. These receptors all come from a male donor with early-stage non-small cell lung cancer.

This clonotype was counted ten times or more. The chain employs TRBV9 and TRBJ1-1; a possible D gene is TRBD1 (5 bases). The CDR3 totals 15 residues. CDR1 is SGDLS, CDR2 YYNGEE, per germline. The germline V and J ends were trimmed by 0 bases and 4 bases, with 13 bases remaining between them. The CDR3 DNA reads as TGTGCCAGCAGCGTAGACCAGGGTGGGGGCACTGAAGCTTTCTTT. It is translated as CASSVDQGGGTEAFF.

In this sample, this clonotype turned up many times. CDR3 protein: CASSQEGGTYEQYF. In nucleotides, the CDR3 is TGTGCCAGCAGCCAAGAGGGGGGGACCTACGAGCAGTACTTC. The chain has TRBV3-1 and TRBJ2-7, with 7 bases identical to TRBD2. J gave up 2 bases and V 0 bases, and 1 base lay outside the gene matches. CDR1 and CDR2 from the germline V gene are LGHDT and YNNKEL (reference sequence). The CDR3 is made up of 14 amino acids.

This clonotype was observed at least ten times. V and J are TRBV7-2 and TRBJ2-1; 9 nucleotides match TRBD2. V shed 2 bases and J 4 bases; nucleotides not matched to a gene: 3. Per germline, CDR1 SGHTA and CDR2 FQGNSA. This CDR3 has 15 amino acids. The CDR3 DNA sequence: TGTGCCAGCAGCTTACTAGCGGGAAATTACAATGAGCAGTTCTTC. Protein product: CASSLLAGNYNEQFF.

This clonotype was seen ten or more times. The rearrangement joins TRBV20-1 to TRBJ2-4; no definite D call. Germline V gene lookup returns CDR1 DFQATT and CDR2 SNEGSKA (reference sequence). CDR3 length equals 15 residues. The V end lost 2 bases, the J end lost 0 bases, and 11 bases lay between the germline ends. The CDR3 coding sequence is TGCAGTGCTAGACCATATCTCGTAGCCAAAAACATTCAGTACTTC. Amino acid sequence: CSARPYLVAKNIQYF.

By frequency in the sample, this clonotype is medium-sized. The rearrangement links TRBV6-5 to TRBJ2-1; 11 nucleotides match TRBD2. This CDR3 has 19 amino acids. The V and J ends lost 2 bases and 0 bases, in that order; junction bases with no gene match: 9. The germline V gene has CDR1 MNHEY and CDR2 SVGAGI. The DNA of the CDR3 is TGTGCCAGCAGTTACCCCCGGGCTAGCGGGGGGCGCTCCTACAATGAGCAGTTCTTC. This gives the protein CASSYPRASGGRSYNEQFF.

This clonotype is large (0.1 to 1%) in the sample. The chain recombines TRBV4-3 with TRBJ2-4, with D maybe TRBD2 (6 bases). V lost 0 bases to trimming and J lost 0 bases, with 9 bases between them. CDR3 length: 16 residues. CDR1 is LGHNA, CDR2 YSLEER, per germline. CDR3 residues: CASSQDGDLAKNIQYF. The CDR3 coding sequence is TGCGCCAGCAGCCAAGACGGGGACTTAGCCAAAAACATTCAGTACTTC.

This clonotype was detected many times. This chain uses TRBV5-1 with TRBJ1-1, with D possibly matching TRBD1 (6 bases). V was shortened by 0 bases and J by 5 bases, with 11 bases between the two germline ends. Per germline, CDR1 SGHRS and CDR2 YFSETQ. The CDR3 is 14 amino acids. The CDR3 here is CASSLVRGGTEAFF. The CDR3 DNA follows: TGCGCCAGCAGCTTGGTCAGGGGAGGAACTGAAGCTTTCTTT.

There are many counts of this clonotype. The rearrangement uses TRBV28 and TRBJ2-5; D is unresolved. The CDR3 is 15 residues long. The V end was cut by 4 bases, the J end by 4 bases, with 16 bases between. Looked up from germline, CDR1 is MDHEN and CDR2 is SYDVKM. CDR3: CASSSPRNLGETQYF. For the CDR3, the DNA is TGTGCCAGCAGTTCGCCGAGGAATCTGGGAGAGACCCAGTACTTC.

This clonotype was detected a few times. The gene calls are TRBV7-2 and TRBJ1-5, with D possibly TRBD1 on 6 matching bases. There are 14 residues in the CDR3. Trimming pared 5 bases from V and 8 bases from J, leaving 16 bases between. Germline V gene lookup returns CDR1 SGHTA and CDR2 FQGNSA. The CDR3 region is CASSTGQPGKPQHF. The CDR3 DNA is TGTGCCAGCAGCACCGGACAGCCTGGAAAGCCCCAGCATTTT.

This clonotype was found many times. V is TRBV15 and J is TRBJ1-3; TRBD1 might be the D (5 bases). CDR1 and CDR2 from the germline V gene are LNHNV and YYDKDF (reference sequence). The CDR3 totals 15 residues. V shed 0 bases and J shed 4 bases, with 10 bases lying between them. Written as DNA, the CDR3 is TGTGCCACCAGCAGAGATCCCGGGGGAGGAAACACCATATATTTT. Protein sequence: CATSRDPGGGNTIYF.

Many counts were recorded for this clonotype. This rearrangement joins TRBV6-2 or TRBV6-3 to TRBJ1-5, with a possible D match to TRBD1 (5 bases). This CDR3 spans 13 amino acids. Looked up from germline, CDR1 is MNHEY and CDR2 is SVGEGT. The V and J ends lost 5 bases and 6 bases respectively, with 11 bases between them. CDR3 loop: CASSPRVIQPQHF. In DNA form, the CDR3 reads TGTGCCAGCAGTCCCAGGGTAATTCAGCCCCAGCATTTT.

This clonotype was counted between two and nine times. The V gene is TRBV15, the J gene TRBJ2-5, with 10 bases that match TRBD1. Per the germline V gene, CDR1 is LNHNV and CDR2 is YYDKDF (reference sequence). V was clipped by 1 base and J by 2 bases; unmatched bases: 4. This CDR3 has 16 residues. CDR3 coding DNA: TGTGCCACCAGCAGAGGAGGGACAGGGGCACAAGAGACCCAGTACTTC. Translated: CATSRGGTGAQETQYF.

There are a few counts of this clonotype. The genes are TRBV11-3 and TRBJ1-2; D is ambiguous. There are 13 residues in the CDR3. The germline V gene encodes CDR1 SGHNT and CDR2 YENEEA. The germline V and J ends were trimmed by 0 bases and 4 bases, with 6 bases remaining between them. The DNA for the CDR3 is TGTGCCAGCAGCTTAGATCCCAGCTATGGCTACACCTTC. This codes for CASSLDPSYGYTF. The full variable domain, its missing parts supplied by reference TRBV11-3 and TRBJ1-2, is EAGVVQSPRYKIIEKKQPVAFWCNPISGHNTLYWYLQNLGQGPELLIRYENEEAVDDSQLPKDRFSAERLKGVDSTLKIQPAELGDSAVYLCASSLDPSYGYTFGSGTRLTVV.

The rearrangement uses TRBV5-6 and TRBJ2-2; 10 bases are shared with TRBD1. This CDR3 is 17 amino acids long. CDR1 and CDR2 (germline): SGHDT, YYEEEE. V shed 4 bases, J shed 6 bases, and the junction held 12 bases outside the gene matches. The CDR3 bases are TGTGCCAGCAGCGCCGGGACAGGGGTATTTTTCGCCGGGGAGCTGTTTTTT. Protein sequence: CASSAGTGVFFAGELFF.

On this clonotype: A much larger clone lies one base from this, so it may be a read error. V and J are TRBV4-1 and TRBJ1-6; 8 bases are a match to TRBD1. The CDR3 loop spans 17 amino acids. Germline assignment: CDR1 MGHRA and CDR2 YSYEKL. CDR3 protein: CASSQEAGGRNNSPLPF. Here the CDR3 DNA reads TGCGCCAGCAGCCAAGAGGCAGGGGGCCGGAATAATTCACCCCTCCCCTTT.

This chain joins TRBV5-1 and TRBJ1-2, with a tentative D call TRBD1 (6 bases). Germline CDR1 is SGHRS and CDR2 is YFSETQ. This CDR3 is built from 13 residues. Between the trimmed V and J ends, which lost 2 bases and 9 bases, there was a span of 14 bases. The CDR3 sequence: CASSFDGQGSYTF. Here the CDR3 DNA reads TGCGCCAGCAGCTTTGATGGGCAGGGGAGCTACACCTTC.

The rearrangement links TRBV13 to TRBJ2-7; D gene unclear. Germline CDR1 reads PRHDT; CDR2 reads FYEKMQ (reference sequence). V gave up 5 bases and J gave up 7 bases, with 15 bases separating them. The CDR3 is 13 amino acids. The CDR3, as DNA: TGTGCCAGCAGCCCCGTCGCCAACCCGGAGCAGTACTTC. Translation gives CASSPVANPEQYF.

This clonotype is judged medium-sized. The chain is built from TRBV12-3 or TRBV12-4 and TRBJ1-5; no clear D gene. V lost 8 bases, J lost 7 bases, and 9 bases lay in between. The CDR3 runs to 11 residues. The CDR3 sequence: CASGFGQPQHF. CDR3 sequence (DNA): TGTGCCAGCGGGTTTGGGCAGCCCCAGCATTTT.

This chain connects TRBV20-1 to TRBJ1-1; D may be TRBD1 (6 bases). Trimming shortened V by 5 bases and J by 2 bases, and 15 bases separated the two germline ends. CDR3 length: 14 residues. The germline gives CDR1 DFQATT, CDR2 SNEGSKA (reference sequence). The CDR3 loop reads CSAVYRVSNTEAFF. The CDR3 coding sequence is TGCAGTGCTGTCTACAGGGTATCAAACACTGAAGCTTTCTTT.

This clonotype has at least ten counts. The chain carries TRBV5-1 and TRBJ2-5; TRBD2 matches at 12 bases. Trimming at V came to 6 bases and at J to 1 base, leaving 7 bases not matched to a gene. Germline loops: CDR1 SGHRS, CDR2 YFSETQ. CDR3 length: 16 amino acids. In nucleotides, the CDR3 is TGCGCCAGCACGCCGTTGACTAGCGGGGGCCAAGAGACCCAGTACTTC. Translating it yields CASTPLTSGGQETQYF.

This clonotype was recorded many times. V and J are TRBV21-1 and TRBJ2-5; TRBD1 was called by the table and not checked on the DNA. TRBV21-1 has pseudogene status. The CDR3 is 16 residues long. The CDR3 loop is CASSKEGSEGVGTQYF. DNA for the CDR3: TGTGCCAGCAGCAAAGAAGGTTCGGAGGGGGTCGGGACCCAGTACTTC.

This clonotype was detected many times. The chain is built from TRBV5-1 and TRBJ2-7; possible D gene TRBD2, 5 bases. Per the germline V gene, CDR1 is SGHRS and CDR2 is YFSETQ. Trimming removed 3 bases from V and 0 bases from J, with 16 bases in between. The CDR3 loop spans 16 amino acids. CDR3 sequence: CASSSHTRGNSYEQYF. Here the CDR3 DNA reads TGCGCCAGCAGCTCGCACACGCGAGGGAACTCCTACGAGCAGTACTTC. The entire variable domain, with the rest obtained from reference TRBV5-1 and TRBJ2-7, is as follows: KAGVTQTPRYLIKTRGQQVTLSCSPISGHRSVSWYQQTPGQGLQFLFEYFSETQRNKGNFPGRFSGRQFSNSRSEMNVSTLELGDSALYLCASSSHTRGNSYEQYFGPGTRLTVT.

This clonotype has ten or more counts. The chain uses TRBV24-1 and TRBJ1-5; no firm D call. CDR1 is KGHDR, CDR2 SFDVKD, per germline. Trimming took off 0 bases at V and 2 bases at J, with 10 bases between the two ends. The CDR3 has 16 residues. In DNA form, the CDR3 reads TGTGCCACCAGTGATTTGCGGCAGGACTGCAATCAGCCCCAGCATTTT. As protein: CATSDLRQDCNQPQHF.

Remarks on this clonotype: A single base separates this from a much larger clone, so it may be a read error. The rearrangement joins TRBV28 to TRBJ2-7; D possibly matches TRBD1 or TRBD2 (5 bases each). From germline, CDR1 is MDHEN and CDR2 SYDVKM. The CDR3 runs to 14 residues. Trimming cost V 7 bases and J 10 bases, with 23 bases left between them. As DNA, the CDR3 is TGTGCCAGCAAAACCCCGGGACGGCCAACCGATCAGTACTTC. Translating gives CASKTPGRPTDQYF.